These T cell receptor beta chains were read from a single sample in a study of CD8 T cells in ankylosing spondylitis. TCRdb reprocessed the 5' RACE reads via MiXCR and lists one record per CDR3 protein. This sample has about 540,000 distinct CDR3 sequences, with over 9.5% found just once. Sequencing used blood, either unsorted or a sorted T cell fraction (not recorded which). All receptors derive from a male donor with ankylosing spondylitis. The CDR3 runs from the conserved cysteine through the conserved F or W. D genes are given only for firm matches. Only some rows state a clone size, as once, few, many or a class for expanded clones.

CDR3aa: CASSLGTTQETQYF
CDR3nt: TGCGCCAGCAGCTTGGGTACTACCCAAGAGACCCAGTACTTC
v_gene: TRBV5-1
abundance: many
d_gene: .
j_gene: TRBJ2-5

CDR3aa: CASSAGTGGRGYTF
CDR3nt: TGTGCCAGCAGCGCTGGGACAGGTGGTCGAGGCTACACCTTC
v_gene: TRBV27
abundance: few
d_gene: TRBD1
j_gene: TRBJ1-2

CDR3aa: CSADGSGGIYEQYF
CDR3nt: TGCAGTGCTGACGGTTCAGGAGGGATTTACGAGCAGTACTTC
v_gene: TRBV20-1
abundance: few
d_gene: .
j_gene: TRBJ2-7

CDR3aa: CASSTLAGGYNEQFF
CDR3nt: TGTGCCAGCAGCACCCTAGCGGGAGGGTACAATGAGCAGTTCTTC
v_gene: TRBV7-9
abundance: few
d_gene: TRBD2
j_gene: TRBJ2-1

CDR3aa: CASSLGSGGTDTQYF
CDR3nt: TGCGCCAGCAGCTTGGGGAGCGGCGGCACAGATACGCAGTATTTT
v_gene: TRBV5-1
abundance: few
d_gene: .
j_gene: TRBJ2-3

CDR3aa: CSAWTGKNEQFF
CDR3nt: TGCAGTGCTTGGACAGGGAAGAATGAGCAGTTCTTC
v_gene: TRBV20-1
abundance: .
d_gene: TRBD1
j_gene: TRBJ2-1

CDR3aa: CASGSTGDTQYF
CDR3nt: TGTGCCAGCGGATCGACCGGAGATACGCAGTATTTT
v_gene: TRBV7-9
abundance: many
d_gene: .
j_gene: TRBJ2-3

CDR3aa: CASSLGRDQPQHF
CDR3nt: TGCGCCAGCAGCTTGGGCAGGGATCAGCCCCAGCATTTT
v_gene: TRBV11-2
abundance: many
d_gene: .
j_gene: TRBJ1-5

CDR3aa: CASSGSTGSIQYF
CDR3nt: TGCGCCAGCAGCGGATCGACAGGGAGCATTCAGTACTTC
v_gene: TRBV5-1
abundance: .
d_gene: TRBD1
j_gene: TRBJ2-4

CDR3aa: CSGVGGYNEQFF
CDR3nt: TGCAGCGGGGTTGGTGGGTACAATGAGCAGTTCTTC
v_gene: TRBV29-1
abundance: few
d_gene: .
j_gene: TRBJ2-1

CDR3aa: CASMTDSSYGYTF
CDR3nt: TGTGCCAGCATGACGGACAGCTCCTATGGCTACACCTTC
v_gene: TRBV2
abundance: .
d_gene: .
j_gene: TRBJ1-2

CDR3aa: CATSDLLGIQETQYF
CDR3nt: TGTGCCACCAGTGATTTGCTGGGGATCCAAGAGACCCAGTACTTC
v_gene: TRBV24-1
abundance: .
d_gene: .
j_gene: TRBJ2-5

CDR3aa: CASSPPGVLQYF
CDR3nt: TGTGCCAGCAGCCCTCCGGGGGTCCTTCAGTACTTC
v_gene: TRBV11-2
abundance: .
d_gene: .
j_gene: TRBJ2-4

CDR3aa: CASRAHGGGSYEQYF
CDR3nt: TGTGCCAGCAGGGCCCACGGCGGGGGCTCCTACGAGCAGTACTTC
v_gene: TRBV25-1
abundance: few
d_gene: TRBD2
j_gene: TRBJ2-7

CDR3aa: CASSQETPRRASTDTQYF
CDR3nt: TGTGCCAGCAGCCAAGAAACCCCGCGACGGGCTAGCACAGATACGCAGTATTTT
v_gene: TRBV3-1
abundance: few
d_gene: .
j_gene: TRBJ2-3

CDR3aa: CAISSKGLNTEAFF
CDR3nt: TGTGCCATCAGTTCTAAAGGACTAAACACTGAAGCTTTCTTT
v_gene: TRBV10-3
abundance: few
d_gene: .
j_gene: TRBJ1-1

CDR3aa: CASSVRIGSGANVLTF
CDR3nt: TGTGCCAGCAGCGTTAGAATCGGCTCTGGGGCCAACGTCCTGACTTTC
v_gene: TRBV9
abundance: few
d_gene: .
j_gene: TRBJ2-6

CDR3aa: CASSLEGFSPLHF
CDR3nt: TGCGCCAGCAGCTTGGAAGGTTTTTCACCCCTCCACTTT
v_gene: TRBV5-1
abundance: .
d_gene: .
j_gene: TRBJ1-6

CDR3aa: CASTRAGLGRGASYEQYF
CDR3nt: TGTGCCAGCACCAGAGCGGGCTTAGGGCGCGGGGCTTCCTACGAGCAGTACTTC
v_gene: TRBV12-3/TRBV12-4
abundance: many
d_gene: .
j_gene: TRBJ2-7

CDR3aa: CSAGLGGTGELFF
CDR3nt: TGCAGTGCTGGGCTCGGGGGCACCGGGGAGCTGTTTTTT
v_gene: TRBV20-1
abundance: .
d_gene: .
j_gene: TRBJ2-2

CDR3aa: CASRSQRRTDTQYF
CDR3nt: TGTGCCAGCAGATCCCAGCGGAGGACAGATACGCAGTATTTT
v_gene: TRBV14
abundance: .
d_gene: .
j_gene: TRBJ2-3

CDR3aa: CASSGAGLDTQYF
CDR3nt: TGTGCCAGCAGTGGAGCCGGACTAGATACGCAGTATTTT
v_gene: TRBV2
abundance: .
d_gene: .
j_gene: TRBJ2-3

CDR3aa: CASSEQGYNEKLFF
CDR3nt: TGTGCCAGCAGTGAACAGGGGTACAATGAAAAACTCTTTTTT
v_gene: TRBV25-1
abundance: .
d_gene: .
j_gene: TRBJ1-4

CDR3aa: CSVGDSGLAKNIQYF
CDR3nt: TGCAGCGTAGGAGATAGCGGCCTAGCCAAAAACATTCAGTACTTC
v_gene: TRBV29-1
abundance: .
d_gene: .
j_gene: TRBJ2-4